These 23 T cell receptor beta chains were sequenced from one sample in a study of blood T cell repertoires in COVID-19. Clones were read by immunoSEQ multiplex PCR, and TCRdb kept only the in-frame ones, dropping some. Of 25,000 to 35,000 clones listed, roughly 90% are singletons. The sample taken for sequencing was peripheral blood. These receptors originate from a man aged 60 to 75 with COVID-19, enrolled during active disease.

This chain connects TRBV7-9 to TRBJ2-7, with 9 bases identical to TRBD1. Per germline, CDR1 SEHNR and CDR2 FQNEAQ (reference sequence). Trimming cost V 2 bases and J 2 bases; bases outside gene matches: 1. The CDR3 contains 14 residues. Written as DNA, the CDR3 is TGTGCCAGCAGCTTAAGGGACAGGGCCTACGAGCAGTACTTC. Translated: CASSLRDRAYEQYF. Together with reference TRBV7-9 and TRBJ2-7, the CDR3 gives the full variable domain: DTGVSQNPRHKITKRGQNVTFRCDPISEHNRLYWYRQTLGQGPEFLTYFQNEAQLEKSRLLSDRFSAERPKGSFSTLEIQRTEQGDSAMYLCASSLRDRAYEQYFGPGTRLTVT.

The chain carries TRBV11-2 and TRBJ2-5, with D possibly matching TRBD1 (6 bases). Deletions cut 5 bases from V and 0 bases from J, with 7 bases between. CDR1 SGHAT and CDR2 FQNNGV come from the germline V gene. This CDR3 spans 13 amino acids. In DNA, the CDR3 is TGTGCCAGCAGCAGGGGGTACCAAGAGACCCAGTACTTC. It translates to CASSRGYQETQYF.

The chain joins TRBV2 to TRBJ1-2, with D perhaps TRBD1 (6 bases). The ends were cut back, 4 bases at V and 6 bases at J, with 15 bases in the middle. Germline values: CDR1 SNHLY, CDR2 FYNNEI. The CDR3 covers 14 residues. In DNA, the CDR3 is TGTGCCAGCAGTGTTACAGGGATTTCAAATGGCTACACCTTC. This sequence encodes CASSVTGISNGYTF.

V usage is TRBV4-2 and J usage is TRBJ1-5; D is possibly TRBD1 (5 bases). CDR1 and CDR2 from the germline V gene are LGHNA and YNFKEQ. There are 18 residues in the CDR3. Trimming took off 0 bases at V and 0 bases at J, with 15 bases between the two ends. CDR3 nucleotides: TGTGCCAGCAGCCAAGATAGGGGAGGGCAGGCTAGCAATCAGCCCCAGCATTTT. Translated: CASSQDRGGQASNQPQHF.

The rearrangement uses TRBV5-4 and TRBJ1-4; 11 bases fit TRBD1. CDR3 size: 17 residues. V lost 3 bases, J lost 0 bases, and 4 bases stayed unmatched. Per germline, CDR1 SGHNT and CDR2 YYREEE (reference sequence). The CDR3 region has the DNA TGTGCCAGCAGCTCAACGGGACAGGGGGCAACTAATGAAAAACTGTTTTTT. This sequence encodes CASSSTGQGATNEKLFF.

The chain couples TRBV19 to TRBJ2-7; TRBD1 might be the D (5 bases). Germline V gene sequence: CDR1 LNHDA, CDR2 SQIVND (reference sequence). Trimming cost V 1 base and J 1 base, with 17 bases left between them. This CDR3 comprises 17 residues. CDR3 sequence reads: CASSIVRGAGRSYEQYF. In DNA form, the CDR3 reads TGTGCCAGTAGTATAGTGCGTGGGGCAGGCCGTTCCTACGAGCAGTACTTC.

The chain is built from TRBV6-4 and TRBJ2-3; 7 nucleotides align to TRBD2. J lost 2 bases, V lost 3 bases, and 2 bases had no gene match. Germline loops: CDR1 MRHNA, CDR2 SNTAGT. The CDR3 has 14 amino acids. In nucleotides, the CDR3 is TGTGCCAGCAGTGAAGCGGGGTTCACAGATACGCAGTATTTT. Translating it yields CASSEAGFTDTQYF.

The J gene is TRBJ1-2, the V gene TRBV6-5; the D gene is possibly TRBD1 (5 bases). The CDR3 sequence is 15 residues long. CDR1 and CDR2 (germline): MNHEY, SVGAGI. Trimming cost V 6 bases and J 3 bases, with 17 bases left between them. The CDR3 DNA sequence: TGTGCCAGCAGGATCCCGGGGGTCTGGGACTATGGCTACACCTTC. Translation gives CASRIPGVWDYGYTF.

This rearrangement joins TRBV29-1 to TRBJ2-1; 10 bases line up with TRBD1. CDR1 is SQVTM and CDR2 is ANQGSEA in the germline V gene. This CDR3 has 17 amino acids. V lost 6 bases to trimming and J lost 6 bases; unmatched junction nucleotides: 17. CDR3 DNA: TGCAGCGTCCGTGAGGTCTCGGGGACAGGGGTCGTCAATGAGCAGTTCTTC. Translation gives CSVREVSGTGVVNEQFF.

J is TRBJ2-2 and V is TRBV7-8; D call uncertain. V was shortened by 3 bases and J by 5 bases, with 10 bases between the two germline ends. CDR3 length: 14 amino acids. CDR1 and CDR2 (germline): SGHVS, FQNEAQ. CDR3 sequence (DNA): TGTGCCAGCAGCTTTAAACGAGGTACCGGGGAGCTGTTTTTT. Amino acid sequence: CASSFKRGTGELFF.

This clone was observed a single time. The rearrangement joins TRBV6-2 or TRBV6-3 to TRBJ1-3; no reliable D call. With 6 bases removed from V and 3 bases from J, the gap between germline ends came to 15 bases. CDR3 length equals 15 residues. Germline CDR1 and CDR2: MNHEY and SVGEGT. CDR3 sequence: CASSRQSGNGNTIYF. CDR3 DNA: TGTGCCAGCAGCCGTCAGTCGGGGAATGGAAACACCATATATTTT.

V gene TRBV30 combines with J gene TRBJ1-6, with 8 bases that match TRBD1. CDR1 and CDR2 (germline): GTSNPN, SVGIG (reference sequence). CDR3 length: 13 amino acids. The J segment lost 10 bases and the V segment lost 5 bases, leaving 7 bases of the junction unmatched. The CDR3 DNA reads as TGTGCCTGGCAGCAGGGGGCTAGGTCACCCCTCCACTTT. It codes for CAWQQGARSPLHF.

The chain is built from TRBV27 and TRBJ2-1, with unresolved D. CDR1 MNHEY and CDR2 SMNVEV come from the germline V gene (reference sequence). V dropped 6 bases and J dropped 2 bases, with 14 bases sitting between them. This CDR3 comprises 15 residues. CDR3 coding DNA: TGTGCCAGCAGCCTAGGTGGCAGCACCTACAATGAGCAGTTCTTC. Translation gives CASSLGGSTYNEQFF.

This chain connects TRBV24-1 to TRBJ2-2; 9 bases are a match to TRBD1. This CDR3 has 16 residues. V was clipped by 7 bases and J by 3 bases; unmatched bases: 8. CDR1 and CDR2 from the germline V gene are KGHDR and SFDVKD. This CDR3 is CATSRPGQGYTGELFF. The CDR3 DNA reads as TGTGCCACCAGCCGACCGGGACAGGGCTACACCGGGGAGCTGTTTTTT.

The V call is TRBV28, the J call TRBJ1-2, with D perhaps matching TRBD1 (5 bases). The CDR3 loop spans 12 amino acids. Trimming pared 5 bases from V and 6 bases from J, leaving 10 bases between. The germline V gene has CDR1 MDHEN and CDR2 SYDVKM. The CDR3 region has the DNA TGTGCCAGCAGTCTAGCGGGGGATGGCTACACCTTC. As protein: CASSLAGDGYTF.

This chain connects TRBV5-4 to TRBJ2-5; TRBD2 might be the D (6 bases). Germline CDR1 is SGHNT and CDR2 is YYREEE (reference sequence). The length of the CDR3 is 13 residues. V was shortened by 4 bases and J by 5 bases, with 12 bases between the two germline ends. CDR3 loop: CASSLWGEETQYF. CDR3 in DNA: TGTGCCAGCAGCCTCTGGGGGGAGGAGACCCAGTACTTC.

This rearrangement joins TRBV10-3 to TRBJ2-7; D is unclear. Between the trimmed V and J ends, which lost 5 bases and 2 bases, there was a span of 10 bases. This CDR3 spans 13 amino acids. Germline V gives CDR1 ENHRY, CDR2 SYGVKD. This CDR3 reads CAISPATTYEQYF. The CDR3 nucleotides are TGTGCCATCAGTCCTGCCACAACCTACGAGCAGTACTTC.

This clone was seen a handful of times. This rearrangement joins TRBV4-1 to TRBJ2-7; 7 nucleotides line up with TRBD1. Germline CDR1 is MGHRA and CDR2 is YSYEKL. CDR3 length: 17 residues. V was clipped by 3 bases and J by 2 bases; unmatched bases: 13. The DNA of the CDR3 is TGCGCCAGCAGCCACCCCTCGGGAAGGGGGCTTCCCTACGAGCAGTACTTC. Its translation: CASSHPSGRGLPYEQYF.

This chain joins TRBV19 and TRBJ2-1; D unclear. Germline V gene lookup returns CDR1 LNHDA and CDR2 SQIVND (reference sequence). V lost 11 bases, J lost 7 bases, and 18 bases lay in between. The CDR3 is 13 residues long. The CDR3 sequence: CASWARYKNEQFF. CDR3 nucleotide sequence: TGTGCCTCTTGGGCAAGATATAAAAATGAGCAGTTCTTC.

The rearrangement joins TRBV7-6 to TRBJ2-1; TRBD2 matches at 14 bases. The germline CDR1 and CDR2 sequences are SGHVS and FNYEAQ. The ends lost 5 bases at V and 4 bases at J; junction bases unmatched: 7. This CDR3 has 17 amino acids. CDR3 in amino acids: CASSLPRLAGGYNEQFF. CDR3 DNA: TGTGCCAGCAGCCTCCCCCGACTAGCGGGAGGGTACAATGAGCAGTTCTTC.

On this clone: A read error may produce the germline difference seen at one junction end. The chain couples TRBV5-1 to TRBJ1-4; TRBD1 aligns across 10 bases. This CDR3 is 15 amino acids long. CDR1 is SGHRS and CDR2 is YFSETQ in the germline V gene. CDR3 sequence: CASSPRQGANEKPFF. In DNA, the CDR3 is TGCGCCAGCAGCCCTAGACAGGGGGCTAATGAAAAACCGTTTTTT.

CDR3 protein: CSVGSQNEQYF. Here the CDR3 DNA reads TGCAGCGTTGGTTCCCAAAACGAGCAGTACTTC. This chain uses TRBV29-1 with TRBJ2-7, with D unresolved. Trimming stripped 4 bases from V and 5 bases from J, with 9 bases between. This CDR3 spans 11 amino acids. Looked up from germline, CDR1 is SQVTM and CDR2 is ANQGSEA.

This clone was found once. The rearrangement uses TRBV3-1 (or the pseudogene TRBV3-2) and TRBJ1-6, with D perhaps matching TRBD1 (5 bases). This CDR3 spans 14 amino acids. V was shortened by 1 base and J by 10 bases, with 11 bases between the two germline ends. Germline CDR1 reads LGHDT; CDR2 reads YNNKEL (reference sequence). CDR3 residues: CASSQGRQTSPLHF. The CDR3 DNA reads TGTGCCAGCAGCCAAGGGAGACAGACCTCACCCCTCCACTTT.